This TCR beta chain was sequenced for a study of T-cell memory formation after mild COVID-19. About the research overall: Largely donor-specific TCR clusters were found. Study conclusions and caveats: Clones which contracted sat mainly in CM and EM if CD4+, and in EMRA if CD8+.

As regards this clonotype: No antigen is known for it.

MiXCR was run by TCRdb on the 5' RACE reads, yielding one entry per CDR3 protein. Of about 250,000 distinct CDR3 sequences in the sample, 15% were seen once. Deletions cut 4 bases from V and 0 bases from J, with 10 bases between. Germline V CDR1 and CDR2: MGHRA, YSYEKL. This CDR3 is 16 amino acids long. The sequencing sample was made of PBMCs or a T cell subset sorted from them (not recorded which). This sequence joins TRBV4-1 and TRBJ1-6, with TRBD1 as a possible D gene (6 bases). The sequence was obtained from an adult woman who had mild COVID-19 (a few samples of this study predate the infection). Cell type and time point are not known. The CDR3 DNA follows: TGCGCCAGCAGCCCAGGACAGAGCTCCTATAATTCACCCCTCCACTTT. Translation gives CASSPGQSSYNSPLHF.